One sample yielded the 32 T cell receptor beta chains listed below, sequenced in a study of OX40 agonist ivuxolimab in advanced cancers. Libraries came from the immunoSEQ multiplex PCR assay. TCRdb carries this immuneACCESS record with in-frame sequences only. Its versions omit some clonotypes, under half of them owing to an unresolved V gene in the studies checked, with the rest unexplained. In this sample the table shows tens of thousands of clones, roughly 86% of which occur a single time. Of the sample, 2.8% is held by the ten largest clones. Sequencing used CD4+ or CD8+ T cells sorted from blood, obtained in a trial of the OX40 agonist ivuxolimab. Receptors originate from an adult with an advanced solid tumor such as melanoma, head and neck, liver or kidney cancer.

The rearrangement uses TRBV29-1 and TRBJ2-5, with 8 bases fitting TRBD2. The CDR3 covers 14 residues. In germline, CDR1 is SQVTM, CDR2 ANQGSEA. With V trimmed by 5 bases and J by 5 bases, 10 bases remained unmatched. CDR3 sequence reads: CSVRGGGRLETQYF. The CDR3 region has the DNA TGCAGCGTTAGGGGTGGCGGGAGGCTTGAGACCCAGTACTTC.

The sample holds one count of this clone. The chain recombines TRBV15 with TRBJ2-7, with 10 bases aligning to TRBD2. Germline V gene data show CDR1 as LNHNV and CDR2 as YYDKDF (reference sequence). The V gene end was trimmed by 0 bases and the J gene end by 2 bases; junction bases not matched to a gene: 1. This CDR3 is 15 amino acids long. The CDR3 sequence is CATSRELAGTYEQYF. The CDR3 nucleotides are TGTGCCACCAGCAGAGAACTAGCGGGGACCTACGAGCAGTACTTC.

This clone was observed a few times. CDR3 residues: CASSIRSRGGGNQPQHF. The CDR3 DNA reads as TGTGCCAGTAGTATTCGAAGTCGGGGGGGAGGCAATCAGCCCCAGCATTTT. This chain connects TRBV19 to TRBJ1-5, with D possibly matching TRBD1 (5 bases). The CDR3 consists of 17 residues. The germline CDR1 and CDR2 sequences are LNHDA and SQIVND (reference sequence). Trimming cost V 3 bases and J 2 bases, with 17 bases left between them.

The rearrangement joins TRBV6-5 to TRBJ1-4; TRBD1 aligns across 7 bases. Trimming took 5 bases from V and 7 from J; bases not matched to a gene: 7. Germline V CDR1 and CDR2: MNHEY, SVGAGI. The CDR3 extends over 14 amino acids. CDR3 amino acids: CASSKDRSREKLFF. The CDR3, as DNA: TGTGCCAGCAGTAAGGACAGGTCGCGTGAAAAACTGTTTTTT.

The gene calls are TRBV5-3 and TRBJ2-5; no clear D. TRBV5-3 is annotated as an ORF whose role is uncertain. CDR3 length equals 13 residues. V gave up 1 base and J gave up 7 bases, with 11 bases separating them. CDR3: CARSLLPQRTQYF. DNA of the CDR3: TGTGCCAGAAGCTTGCTACCTCAACGGACCCAGTACTTC.

This clone occurred a few times. This rearrangement joins TRBV5-8 to TRBJ2-1; D call uncertain. Deletions cut 4 bases from V and 5 bases from J, with 10 bases between. CDR3 size: 13 residues. Germline values: CDR1 SGHTS, CDR2 YDEGEE. CDR3 protein: CASSLISNNEQFF. The DNA for the CDR3 is TGTGCCAGCAGCCTAATATCGAACAATGAGCAGTTCTTC.

The CDR3 bases are TGTGCCACCAGCAGTTTTAATAACAGCCTTCAAGAGACCCAGTACTTC. This sequence encodes CATSSFNNSLQETQYF. V and J are TRBV15 and TRBJ2-5; D call uncertain. V lost 3 bases, J lost 2 bases, and 16 bases lay in between. This CDR3 region has 16 residues. CDR1 is LNHNV, CDR2 YYDKDF, per germline (reference sequence).

V is TRBV15 and J is TRBJ1-5, with D hard to call. Germline CDR1 LNHNV, CDR2 YYDKDF (reference sequence). The germline V and J ends were trimmed by 5 bases and 0 bases, with 11 bases remaining between them. CDR3 size: 15 residues. The CDR3 reads CATSLTADSNQPQHF. CDR3 nucleotide sequence: TGTGCCACCAGCCTTACAGCGGATAGCAATCAGCCCCAGCATTTT.

This chain links TRBV5-4 with TRBJ2-7; a weak D match, TRBD2 (6 bases). The CDR3 loop spans 12 amino acids. CDR1 and CDR2 (germline): SGHNT, YYREEE (reference sequence). The V and J ends lost 1 base and 9 bases respectively, with 11 bases between them. CDR3 DNA sequence: TGTGCCAGCAGCTTGTGGGGGGTTGGGCAGTACTTC. It codes for CASSLWGVGQYF. The complete variable domain, with remaining parts taken from reference TRBV5-4 and TRBJ2-7, reads ETGVTQSPTHLIKTRGQQVTLRCSSQSGHNTVSWYQQALGQGPQFIFQYYREEENGRGNFPPRFSGLQFPNYSSELNVNALELDDSALYLCASSLWGVGQYFGPGTRLTVT.

This clone was picked up one time. V and J are TRBV19 and TRBJ1-5, with unresolved D. V was cut by 3 bases and J by 6 bases, with 15 bases left in between. Germline CDR1 and CDR2: LNHDA and SQIVND (reference sequence). The CDR3 spans 15 residues. The CDR3 DNA follows: TGTGCCAGTAGTATTTTGGGAGGGTTCGGTCAGCCCCAGCATTTT. Its translation is CASSILGGFGQPQHF.

The CDR3 sequence is CASSRTGGGQGYTF. The CDR3 nucleotides read TGTGCCAGTAGTCGGACAGGGGGAGGACAAGGCTACACCTTC. J is TRBJ1-2 and V is TRBV19, with TRBD1 identical over 10 bases. With 5 bases clipped from V and 8 bases from J, the junction kept 8 bases outside the gene matches. The CDR3 extends over 14 amino acids. Per the germline V gene, CDR1 is LNHDA and CDR2 is SQIVND (reference sequence).

This clone was counted once. The CDR3, as DNA: TGTGCCAGCAGTTCTCCCGGGACAAACACCTACGAGCAGTACTTC. The encoded protein is CASSSPGTNTYEQYF. The chain has TRBV28 and TRBJ2-7, with D maybe TRBD1 (6 bases). Trimming shortened V by 4 bases and J by 2 bases, and 15 bases separated the two germline ends. The germline CDR1 and CDR2 sequences are MDHEN and SYDVKM. The CDR3 spans 15 residues.

V gene TRBV21-1 combines with J gene TRBJ2-1; the tabulated D call, TRBD2, remains unverified against the DNA. TRBV21-1 is marked as a pseudogene. The CDR3 runs 15 residues. In DNA, the CDR3 is TGTGCCAGCAGGTCGACTAGCGGGATAACGAAGGGGCAGTTCTTC. It is translated as CASRSTSGITKGQFF.

This chain links TRBV18 with TRBJ1-5, with D possibly TRBD1 on 5 matching bases. Germline V lookup: CDR1 KGHSH, CDR2 LQKENI. The CDR3 spans 14 residues. Trimming took off 4 bases at V and 3 bases at J, with 10 bases between the two ends. The CDR3 region is CASSLSTDNQPQHF. CDR3 nucleotides: TGTGCCAGCTCACTATCGACAGACAATCAGCCCCAGCATTTT. The full variable domain, rest sourced from reference TRBV18 and TRBJ1-5, is NAGVMQNPRHLVRRRGQEARLRCSPMKGHSHVYWYRQLPEEGLKFMVYLQKENIIDESGMPKERFSAEFPKEGPSILRIQQVVRGDSAAYFCASSLSTDNQPQHFGDGTRLSIL.

The V call is TRBV7-8, the J call TRBJ1-2; D is possibly TRBD1 (5 bases). Per the germline V gene, CDR1 is SGHVS and CDR2 is FQNEAQ. Between the trimmed V and J ends, which lost 8 bases and 4 bases, there was a span of 11 bases. The CDR3 is 12 residues long. CDR3 amino acids: CASGAARYGYTF. In nucleotides, the CDR3 is TGTGCCAGCGGGGCGGCCCGCTATGGCTACACCTTC.

The chain combines TRBV6-5 with TRBJ2-7; 10 positions match TRBD1. The CDR3 has 16 amino acids. The germline CDR1 and CDR2 sequences are MNHEY and SVGAGI. V lost 3 bases, J lost 3 bases, and 8 bases stayed unmatched. The CDR3 DNA is TGTGCCAGCAGTTATGGGACAGGGGTTCCCATCTACGAGCAGTACTTC. Residues: CASSYGTGVPIYEQYF.

V gene TRBV5-1 combines with J gene TRBJ2-7; 8 nucleotides agree with TRBD1. The V gene's germline CDR1 is SGHRS and CDR2 YFSETQ. CDR3 length equals 17 residues. The V segment lost 3 bases and the J segment 7 bases; nucleotides outside the gene matches: 18. The CDR3 is CASSSGVMGQGAREQYF. DNA for the CDR3: TGCGCCAGCAGCTCCGGGGTTATGGGGCAGGGGGCGAGAGAGCAGTACTTC.

The V gene is TRBV6-5, the J gene TRBJ2-7; 10 nucleotides match TRBD2. Germline V gives CDR1 MNHEY, CDR2 SVGAGI. This CDR3 is 15 amino acids long. J was trimmed by 3 bases and V by 6 bases; bases with no gene match: 8. CDR3 residues: CASRIRAGGLYEQYF. The CDR3 coding sequence is TGTGCCAGCAGAATCCGAGCGGGAGGGCTCTACGAGCAGTACTTC.

The sample holds one count of this clone. The chain combines TRBV6-1 with TRBJ2-7, with TRBD2 identical over 11 bases. This CDR3 is 14 amino acids long. CDR1 and CDR2 (germline): MNHNS, SASEGT. V was clipped by 6 bases and J by 0 bases; unmatched bases: 1. CDR3 in amino acids: CASSGLAGSYEQYF. The CDR3 nucleotides are TGTGCCAGCAGCGGACTAGCGGGCTCCTACGAGCAGTACTTC.

V and J are TRBV19 and TRBJ2-3, with 8 bases identical to TRBD1. V shed 3 bases and J 5 bases; nucleotides not matched to a gene: 10. CDR3 length: 16 residues. The V gene's germline CDR1 is LNHDA and CDR2 SQIVND (reference sequence). Here the CDR3 reads CASSIDFRQGIDTQYF. DNA of the CDR3: TGTGCCAGTAGTATTGATTTTCGACAGGGGATAGATACGCAGTATTTT.

The V call is TRBV19, the J call TRBJ2-7; 10 bases are shared with TRBD1. In germline, CDR1 is LNHDA, CDR2 SQIVND (reference sequence). The CDR3 sequence is 14 residues long. V dropped 10 bases and J dropped 4; count of bases not matched to a gene: 10. CDR3 DNA sequence: TGTGCCACCACTAAGACAGGGGGCCCTTACGAGCAGTACTTC. Its protein is CATTKTGGPYEQYF. The entire variable domain, with the rest obtained from reference TRBV19 and TRBJ2-7, is as follows: DGGITQSPKYLFRKEGQNVTLSCEQNLNHDAMYWYRQDPGQGLRLIYYSQIVNDFQKGDIAEGYSVSREKKESFPLTVTSAQKNPTAFYLCATTKTGGPYEQYFGPGTRLTVT.

Details on this clone: At one boundary the junction diverges from the germline segment, which might be a read error. The V call is TRBV4-3, the J call TRBJ2-6; D is ambiguous. Germline CDR1 LGHNA, CDR2 YSLEER. The CDR3 has 17 residues. CDR3 region: CASSEDRYAAGANVLTF. CDR3 bases: TGCGCCAGCAGCGAAGATCGTTACGCTGCTGGGGCCAACGTCCTGACTTTC.

The rearrangement links TRBV6-5 to TRBJ2-7; 8 nucleotides align to TRBD2. The trim removed 2 bases at V and 4 bases at J, leaving 4 bases unmatched. Germline V gene lookup returns CDR1 MNHEY and CDR2 SVGAGI. This CDR3 has 14 residues. CDR3 coding DNA: TGTGCCAGCAGTTACGGGGGACTAGGGTACGAGCAGTACTTC. This codes for CASSYGGLGYEQYF.

The chain is built from TRBV7-9 and TRBJ2-1, with 8 positions matching TRBD1. The J segment lost 0 bases and the V segment lost 3 bases, leaving 7 bases of the junction unmatched. Germline CDR1 reads SEHNR; CDR2 reads FQNEAQ (reference sequence). This CDR3 is built from 17 residues. CDR3 DNA: TGTGCCAGCAGCTTCTGGACAGGGCTCGTCTCCTACAATGAGCAGTTCTTC. Residues: CASSFWTGLVSYNEQFF.

The rearrangement joins TRBV19 to TRBJ2-7, with 9 bases matching TRBD1. This CDR3 spans 15 amino acids. The ends lost 6 bases at V and 0 bases at J; junction bases unmatched: 6. The germline gives CDR1 LNHDA, CDR2 SQIVND (reference sequence). Here the CDR3 reads CASRGQGVSSYEQYF. The CDR3 DNA reads TGTGCCAGTAGGGGACAGGGTGTCAGCTCCTACGAGCAGTACTTC. The full variable domain, its missing parts supplied by reference TRBV19 and TRBJ2-7, is DGGITQSPKYLFRKEGQNVTLSCEQNLNHDAMYWYRQDPGQGLRLIYYSQIVNDFQKGDIAEGYSVSREKKESFPLTVTSAQKNPTAFYLCASRGQGVSSYEQYFGPGTRLTVT.

This rearrangement joins TRBV6-6 to TRBJ2-7; D possibly corresponds to TRBD2 (6 bases). V was clipped by 5 bases and J by 6 bases, with 8 bases between them. Looked up from germline, CDR1 is MNHNY and CDR2 is SVGAGI (reference sequence). There are 11 residues in the CDR3. For the CDR3, the DNA is TGTGCCAGCAGTCAGACTAGCGAGCAGTACTTC. Translated, it gives CASSQTSEQYF.

CDR3 bases: TGCGCCAGCAGCTTGGTGACAGCCTCTTTGAGAACTGAAGCTTTCTTT. It codes for CASSLVTASLRTEAFF. This chain connects TRBV5-1 to TRBJ1-1; a possible D gene is TRBD1 (5 bases). Germline V CDR1 and CDR2: SGHRS, YFSETQ. The CDR3 is made up of 16 amino acids. V was clipped by 0 bases and J by 5 bases, with 17 bases between them.

This clone was counted only a few times. The CDR3 is CAWSAQTVIEKLFF. The CDR3 bases are TGTGCCTGGAGTGCCCAGACAGTGATCGAAAAACTGTTTTTT. The V gene is TRBV30, the J gene TRBJ1-4; the D gene is possibly TRBD1 (5 bases). CDR1 and CDR2 from the germline V gene are GTSNPN and SVGIG (reference sequence). The CDR3 consists of 14 residues. Deletions cut 1 base from V and 8 bases from J, with 14 bases between.

This clone was observed a single time. In nucleotides, the CDR3 is TGTGCCAGCAGCTTGGCGTCTAGCGGGAGCCACGAGCAGTACTTC. Translated, it gives CASSLASSGSHEQYF. This chain links TRBV5-4 with TRBJ2-7, with 10 bases matching TRBD2. CDR1 is SGHNT and CDR2 is YYREEE in the germline V gene (reference sequence). V shed 0 bases, J shed 5 bases, and the junction held 5 bases outside the gene matches. This CDR3 has 15 residues.

The chain links TRBV2 to TRBJ2-7, with TRBD2 matching over 9 bases. The V and J ends lost 6 bases and 3 bases, in that order; junction bases with no gene match: 0. Germline V CDR1 and CDR2: SNHLY, FYNNEI. The CDR3 runs to 12 residues. The chain's CDR3 is CASRREGYEQYF. Written as DNA, the CDR3 is TGTGCCAGCAGGCGGGAGGGCTACGAGCAGTACTTC.

V is TRBV6-6 and J is TRBJ2-3, with 12 bases fitting TRBD2. V was clipped by 5 bases and J by 5 bases; unmatched bases: 8. The length of the CDR3 is 16 residues. Germline loops: CDR1 MNHNY, CDR2 SVGAGI (reference sequence). CDR3 sequence: CASSPNPGLAGDTQYF. In DNA form, the CDR3 reads TGTGCCAGCAGTCCAAACCCGGGACTAGCGGGAGATACGCAGTATTTT.

This chain uses TRBV30 with TRBJ2-3, with unresolved D. The CDR3 loop spans 11 amino acids. Trimming removed 3 bases from V and 1 base from J, with 2 bases in between. Germline V gene lookup returns CDR1 GTSNPN and CDR2 SVGIG (reference sequence). CDR3 nucleotides: TGTGCCTGGAGCCGCACAGATACGCAGTATTTT. This encodes CAWSRTDTQYF.